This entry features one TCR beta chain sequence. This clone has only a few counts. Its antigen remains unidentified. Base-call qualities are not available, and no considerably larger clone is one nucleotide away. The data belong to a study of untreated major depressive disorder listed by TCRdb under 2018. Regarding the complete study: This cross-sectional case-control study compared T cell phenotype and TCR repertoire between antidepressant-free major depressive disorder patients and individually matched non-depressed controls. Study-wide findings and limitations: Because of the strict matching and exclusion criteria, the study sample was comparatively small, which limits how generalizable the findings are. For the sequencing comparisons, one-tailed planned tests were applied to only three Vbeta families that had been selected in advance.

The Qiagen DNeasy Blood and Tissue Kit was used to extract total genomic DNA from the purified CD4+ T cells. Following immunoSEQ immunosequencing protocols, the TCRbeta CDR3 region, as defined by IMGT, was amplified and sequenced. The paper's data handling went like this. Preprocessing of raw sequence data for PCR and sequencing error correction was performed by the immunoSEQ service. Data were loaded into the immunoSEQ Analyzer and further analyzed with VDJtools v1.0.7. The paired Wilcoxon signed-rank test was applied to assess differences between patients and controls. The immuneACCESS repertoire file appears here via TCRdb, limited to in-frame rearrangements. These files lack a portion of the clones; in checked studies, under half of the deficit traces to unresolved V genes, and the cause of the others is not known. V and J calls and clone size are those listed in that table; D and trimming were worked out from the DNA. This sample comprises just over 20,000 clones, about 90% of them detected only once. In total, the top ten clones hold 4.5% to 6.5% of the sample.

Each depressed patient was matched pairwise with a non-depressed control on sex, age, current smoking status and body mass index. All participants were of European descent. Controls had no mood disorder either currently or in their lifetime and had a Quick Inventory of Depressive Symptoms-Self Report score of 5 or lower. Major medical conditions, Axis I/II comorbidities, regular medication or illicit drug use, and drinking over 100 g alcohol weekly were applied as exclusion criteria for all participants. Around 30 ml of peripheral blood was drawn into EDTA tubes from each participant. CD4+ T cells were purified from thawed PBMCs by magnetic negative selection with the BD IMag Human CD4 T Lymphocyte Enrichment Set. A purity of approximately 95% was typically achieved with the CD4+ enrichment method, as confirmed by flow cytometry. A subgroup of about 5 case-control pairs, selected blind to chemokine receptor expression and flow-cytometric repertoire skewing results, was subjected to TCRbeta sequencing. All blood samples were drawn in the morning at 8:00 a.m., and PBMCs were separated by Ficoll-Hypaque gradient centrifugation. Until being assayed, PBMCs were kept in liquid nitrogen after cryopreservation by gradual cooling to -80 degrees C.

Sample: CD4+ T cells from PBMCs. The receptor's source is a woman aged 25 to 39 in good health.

Here the CDR3 is given as CASSSPATAMNTEAFF. The DNA sequence follows: TGTGCCAGCAGTTCCCCAGCGACAGCCATGAACACTGAAGCTTTCTTT. The chain links TRBV6-5 with TRBJ1-1; tentative D gene TRBD1, with 5 bases matching. The V and J ends are trimmed by 4 bases and 0 bases, leaving 15 bases between them. The CDR3 spans 16 residues, from the cysteine through the phenylalanine. This entry keeps only the CDR3 DNA: 48 bases, framed from base 1. The germline V gene encodes CDR1 MNHEY and CDR2 SVGAGI.